Here is one T cell receptor (beta chain) with its context. The CDR3 sequence is 15 residues long. Germline loops: CDR1 SGDLS, CDR2 YYNGEE. Trimming took off 0 bases at V and 5 bases at J, with 11 bases between the two ends. These data are taken from a study of blood T cell repertoires in COVID-19. Study-level background: Nucleic acid was either cDNA or gDNA, and it came from T cells, B-cell-depleted T cells, or PBMCs.

TCRdb keeps only in-frame clones here, not all; method: immunoSEQ multiplex PCR. The sample contains more than 250,000 clones, more than 90% of which appear only once. The V and J genes are TRBV9 and TRBJ1-4; D remains unclear. The sequence was obtained from a woman under 40 who had recovered from COVID-19. Sequenced: PBMCs or T cells enriched from blood (not recorded which). CDR3 DNA sequence: TGTGCCAGCAGCGTAGCACCAGAACAAAATGAAAAACTGTTTTTT. Its translation: CASSVAPEQNEKLFF.